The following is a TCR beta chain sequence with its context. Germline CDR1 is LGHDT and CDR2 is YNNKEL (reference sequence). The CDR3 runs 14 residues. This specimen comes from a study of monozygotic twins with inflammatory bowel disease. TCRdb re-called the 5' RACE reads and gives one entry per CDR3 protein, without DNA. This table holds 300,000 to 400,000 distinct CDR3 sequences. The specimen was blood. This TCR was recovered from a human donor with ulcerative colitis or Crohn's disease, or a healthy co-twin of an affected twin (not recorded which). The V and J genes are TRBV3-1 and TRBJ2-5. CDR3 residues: CASSQDRRIETQYF.